This entry is about one T cell receptor beta chain. Per the original data handling: Amplification of reference gene primers provided the estimated nucleated cell counts. Method: immunoSEQ multiplex PCR; TCRdb's copy keeps in-frame clones and lacks some. V, J and clone size are taken as reported in that table, and D and trimming were inferred from the DNA itself. The table lists some 100,000 clones, roughly nine tenths of them singletons. The sample comes from a study of blood T cell repertoires in COVID-19. Background on the study: Acute and convalescent COVID-19 specimens originated in the United States, Italy and Spain.

The receptor was isolated from a human donor in a cohort sampled during active COVID-19. Sequencing used peripheral blood.

In DNA form, the CDR3 reads TGTGCCAGCAGCCAAAAGACTAGCGCCAACTCCTACAATGAGCAGTTCTTC. Its protein product is CASSQKTSANSYNEQFF. V is TRBV7-4 and J is TRBJ2-1; 8 positions match TRBD2. J lost 0 bases, V lost 5 bases, and 9 bases had no gene match. The CDR3 has 17 amino acids. Germline V gene lookup returns CDR1 SGHVT and CDR2 SQSDAQ.